The 14 T cell receptor beta chains reported below all come from one sample, sequenced in a study of breast tumors, draining lymph nodes, adjacent tissues. Samples came from axillary lymph nodes draining the breast cancer. TCRdb re-derived calls from the multiplex PCR reads in MiXCR, one entry per CDR3 protein. This table holds 200,000 or so distinct CDR3 sequences, roughly 29% found once. Sequenced material: axillary lymph node tissue. The origin of the receptors is a female donor with breast cancer. Some clones in this sample may be carry-over from other donors' samples.

This clonotype was found once. It may be a read error: a sequence one base away is much more abundant. Since the CDR3 does not end with the conserved phenylalanine or tryptophan, this likely comes from a read error. This chain uses TRBV28 with TRBJ1-2, with D perhaps TRBD1 (5 bases). The CDR3 runs to 13 residues. Germline-derived CDR1 and CDR2 are MDHEN and SYDVKM. V was shortened by 8 bases and J by 4 bases, with 14 bases between the two germline ends. The CDR3 loop is CASCAGRGYGYTS. DNA for the CDR3: TGTGCCAGCTGTGCGGGACGGGGCTATGGCTACACCTCC.

This clonotype occurred many times. The chain combines TRBV6-2 or TRBV6-3 with TRBJ2-3; D is unclear. Trimming took off 0 bases at V and 2 bases at J, with 3 bases between the two ends. There are 13 residues in the CDR3. Germline-derived CDR1 and CDR2 are MNHEY and SVGEGT. Here the CDR3 reads CASSYSLTDTQYF. Written as DNA, the CDR3 is TGTGCCAGCAGTTACTCCCTCACAGATACGCAGTATTTT.

With regard to this clonotype: Just one base apart from a much larger clone, this may be a read error. The chain uses TRBV14 and TRBJ2-1; 8 nucleotides line up with TRBD2. In germline, CDR1 is SGHDN, CDR2 FVKESK. The CDR3 is made up of 15 amino acids. The CDR3 region is CASSHGRVYYSEQFF. The CDR3 DNA sequence: TGTGCCAGCAGCCACGGGAGGGTATATTACAGTGAGCAGTTCTTC.

This clonotype was observed many times. This chain links TRBV15 with TRBJ1-2; D remains ambiguous. This CDR3 has 15 residues. The V gene's germline CDR1 is LNHNV and CDR2 YYDKDF (reference sequence). V was shortened by 0 bases and J by 6 bases, with 14 bases between the two germline ends. CDR3 sequence (DNA): TGTGCCACCAGCAGAGATATCGGGAGTTGGGATGGCTACACCTTC. This sequence encodes CATSRDIGSWDGYTF.

The gene calls are TRBV28 and TRBJ1-5, with 7 bases lining up with TRBD1. Germline V gives CDR1 MDHEN, CDR2 SYDVKM. V dropped 8 bases and J dropped 2; count of bases not matched to a gene: 6. The CDR3 is 14 residues long. CDR3 coding DNA: TGTGCCAGCTTCAACAGGGGAGGCAATCAGCCCCAGCATTTT. Protein: CASFNRGGNQPQHF.

This chain links TRBV19 with TRBJ1-5, with 12 bases identical to TRBD1. The CDR3 length is 15 residues. Trimming cost V 7 bases and J 11 bases; bases outside gene matches: 12. Germline values: CDR1 LNHDA, CDR2 SQIVND (reference sequence). CDR3 in amino acids: CASNTGTGGFETQHF. As DNA, the CDR3 is TGTGCCAGTAACACCGGGACAGGGGGCTTTGAGACCCAGCATTTT. Based on the CDR3 plus reference TRBV19 and TRBJ1-5, the full variable domain is DGGITQSPKYLFRKEGQNVTLSCEQNLNHDAMYWYRQDPGQGLRLIYYSQIVNDFQKGDIAEGYSVSREKKESFPLTVTSAQKNPTAFYLCASNTGTGGFETQHFGDGTRLSIL.

This clonotype was recorded a few times. The junction departs from the called germline gene at one end, perhaps through a read error. The V and J genes are TRBV11-3 and TRBJ2-3, with D unclear. CDR3 length equals 14 residues. CDR1 SGHNT and CDR2 YENEEA come from the germline V gene. The CDR3 sequence is CASGLGGSTDTQYF. CDR3 coding DNA: TGTGCCAGCGGCTTAGGTGGGAGCACAGATACGCAGTATTTT.

The rearrangement joins TRBV12-3 or TRBV12-4 to TRBJ2-1, with 8 bases fitting TRBD2. With V trimmed by 8 bases and J by 6 bases, 9 bases remained unmatched. The CDR3 is made up of 14 amino acids. CDR3 DNA: TGTGCCAGCCCGCAGGGCGGGGGGTTCAATGAGCAGTTCTTC. Translating gives CASPQGGGFNEQFF.

This clonotype occurred a few times. A much larger clone lies one base from this, so it may be a read error. V and J are TRBV20-1 and TRBJ2-6, with TRBD1 matching over 8 bases. The CDR3 has 16 amino acids. Germline-derived CDR1 and CDR2 are DFQATT and SNEGSKA (reference sequence). Losses at the gene ends were 2 bases for V and 6 bases for J; bases not matched to a gene: 9. CDR3 residues: CSARNRGQAAANVLTF. CDR3 bases: TGCAGTGCTAGAAATCGGGGACAGGCTGCGGCCAACGTCCTGACTTTC.

Comment on this clonotype: The junction departs from germline at one end; a sequencing error may be responsible. The chain combines TRBV7-8 with TRBJ2-7; 13 bases match TRBD2. The CDR3 spans 15 residues. Germline assignment: CDR1 SGHVS and CDR2 FQNEAQ. CDR3 in amino acids: CASSQTSGGLYEQSF. The CDR3 DNA sequence: TGTGCCAGCAGCCAGACTAGCGGGGGGCTCTACGAGCAGTCCTTC.

This clonotype was found many times. The chain combines TRBV28 with TRBJ2-3; D might be TRBD1 (6 bases). V was cut by 4 bases and J by 0 bases, with 11 bases left in between. The length of the CDR3 is 15 residues. Per germline, CDR1 MDHEN and CDR2 SYDVKM. In DNA, the CDR3 is TGTGCCAGCAGTTCCTACAGGGCTAGCACAGATACGCAGTATTTT. Protein product: CASSSYRASTDTQYF.

This clonotype was detected a few times. This may arise from a read error, as a much more abundant clone is one base away. The rearrangement joins TRBV7-9 to TRBJ1-3, with a tentative D call TRBD1 (6 bases). The V gene's germline CDR1 is SEHNR and CDR2 FQNEAQ (reference sequence). The CDR3 runs to 17 residues. CDR3 DNA: TGTGCCAGCAGACCACGGGACAAATTGATCTTGGGAAACCCCATATATTTT. Its translation: CASRPRDKLILGNPIYF. The entire variable domain, with the rest obtained from reference TRBV7-9 and TRBJ1-3, is as follows: DTGVSQNPRHKITKRGQNVTFRCDPISEHNRLYWYRQTLGQGPEFLTYFQNEAQLEKSRLLSDRFSAERPKGSFSTLEIQRTEQGDSAMYLCASRPRDKLILGNPIYFGEGSWLTVV.

This clonotype was counted ten times or more. V usage is TRBV12-3 or TRBV12-4 and J usage is TRBJ2-2, with 7 bases that match TRBD2. This CDR3 has 14 residues. V lost 11 bases to trimming and J lost 2 bases; unmatched junction nucleotides: 8. In nucleotides, the CDR3 is TGTGCCGGTCAACGGGGGGTAAACACCGGGGAGCTGTTTTTT. Amino acids: CAGQRGVNTGELFF.

As to this clonotype: At one end, the junction sequence differs from germline, possibly due to a read error. CDR3 bases: TGCGCCAGCCGACAGCTCCAAGAGACCCACTACTTC. The encoded protein is CASRQLQETHYF. The genes are TRBV5-1 and TRBJ2-5; D is perhaps TRBD1 (5 bases). The CDR3 consists of 12 residues. Germline CDR1 reads SGHRS; CDR2 reads YFSETQ.